The 12 T cell receptor beta chains given below trace back to one sample, sequenced in a study of blood T cell repertoires in COVID-19. TCRdb's copy holds only in-frame clones and misses some; the assay was immunoSEQ multiplex PCR. The profile shows fewer than 350,000 clones, more than 70% of them singletons. The sample comprised PBMCs or T cells enriched from blood (not recorded which). The receptors stem from a woman aged 25-40 years who had been exposed to COVID-19.

The chain joins TRBV19 to TRBJ1-2; 8 nucleotides align to TRBD1. V lost 3 bases, J lost 4 bases, and 10 bases stayed unmatched. From germline, CDR1 is LNHDA and CDR2 SQIVND (reference sequence). The CDR3 runs to 16 residues. The DNA for the CDR3 is TGTGCCAGTAGTATCGGCCACACAGGGGGGTTCTATGGCTACACCTTC. Protein: CASSIGHTGGFYGYTF.

The gene calls are TRBV5-8 and TRBJ2-5; D is undetermined. CDR1 SGHTS and CDR2 YDEGEE come from the germline V gene. Trimming took 0 bases from V and 5 from J, leaving 11 bases between them. The CDR3 extends over 14 amino acids. CDR3 in amino acids: CASSLGSGLETQYF. CDR3 nucleotide sequence: TGTGCCAGCAGCTTGGGATCTGGGCTTGAGACCCAGTACTTC.

The sample holds one count of this clone. The chain couples TRBV6-4 to TRBJ1-1, with D maybe TRBD1 (5 bases). CDR3 length: 14 residues. V was trimmed by 6 bases and J by 5 bases, leaving 16 bases between them. Germline V gene data show CDR1 as MRHNA and CDR2 as SNTAGT. The DNA for the CDR3 is TGTGCCAGCAGCGCTTCGGGGACTGGGACTGAAGCTTTCTTT. Protein: CASSASGTGTEAFF.

The chain uses TRBV7-7 and TRBJ2-2; perhaps TRBD1 as D (6 bases). Trimming left V 5 bases short and J 6 bases short, with 13 bases between. Germline values: CDR1 SSHAT, CDR2 FNYEAQ (reference sequence). CDR3 length equals 14 residues. CDR3 protein: CASSPRAGAGELFF. The CDR3, as DNA: TGTGCCAGCAGCCCCCGGGCAGGGGCCGGGGAGCTGTTTTTT.

This clone appeared a single time. The V and J genes are TRBV28 and TRBJ1-4; weak D call: TRBD1 (6 bases). There are 15 residues in the CDR3. Trimming shortened V by 1 base and J by 7 bases, and 13 bases separated the two germline ends. Per the germline V gene, CDR1 is MDHEN and CDR2 is SYDVKM. CDR3 sequence reads: CASSLSTGWAEKLFF. The CDR3, as DNA: TGTGCCAGCAGTTTATCTACAGGGTGGGCTGAAAAACTGTTTTTT.

The genes are TRBV10-3 and TRBJ1-2; 10 positions agree with TRBD1. The CDR3 runs to 15 residues. The J segment lost 3 bases and the V segment lost 4 bases, leaving 5 bases of the junction unmatched. CDR1 is ENHRY, CDR2 SYGVKD, per germline. CDR3 sequence: CAISAGDRGHYGYTF. The CDR3 DNA reads as TGTGCCATCAGTGCCGGGGACAGGGGACACTATGGCTACACCTTC.

This chain connects TRBV5-1 to TRBJ1-2, with a weak D call TRBD1 (5 bases). Trimming cost V 4 bases and J 5 bases, with 18 bases left between them. The germline CDR1 and CDR2 sequences are SGHRS and YFSETQ. The CDR3 spans 15 residues. In nucleotides, the CDR3 is TGCGCCAGCAGCCAATCAGGGACTCTGGGATATGGCTACACCTTC. This translates into CASSQSGTLGYGYTF.

V is TRBV12-3 or TRBV12-4 and J is TRBJ1-4; D unresolved. With 6 bases removed from V and 10 bases from J, the gap between germline ends came to 15 bases. The CDR3 is 13 residues long. The CDR3 nucleotides are TGTGCCAGCAGCCCCCGGCCGGGAGGAAAACTGTTTTTT. It is translated as CASSPRPGGKLFF.

CDR3 loop: CASSQDSANRRNYGYTF. CDR3 nucleotide sequence: TGTGCCAGCAGCCAAGATTCCGCCAATCGGAGGAACTATGGCTACACCTTC. The rearrangement links TRBV4-2 to TRBJ1-2; D gene ambiguous. The CDR3 loop spans 17 amino acids. The germline gives CDR1 LGHNA, CDR2 YNFKEQ. The ends were cut back, 0 bases at V and 2 bases at J, with 16 bases in the middle.

This clone was seen once. Other DNA sequences in the sample encode the same CDR3. The CDR3 DNA reads as TGTGCCAGCAGTTACGGGGGACAGCCTGAAAAACTGTTTTTT. Protein: CASSYGGQPEKLFF. The chain is built from TRBV6-5 and TRBJ1-4, with TRBD1 matching over 7 bases. V shed 2 bases, J shed 7 bases, and the junction held 4 bases outside the gene matches. Looked up from germline, CDR1 is MNHEY and CDR2 is SVGAGI. The CDR3 spans 14 residues.

The V and J genes are TRBV29-1 and TRBJ1-2; D not certain. Germline CDR1 reads SQVTM; CDR2 reads ANQGSEA. The CDR3 runs 14 residues. Deletions cut 1 base from V and 6 bases from J, with 15 bases between. The CDR3: CSVEVQKGADGYTF. The DNA of the CDR3 is TGCAGCGTTGAAGTTCAGAAAGGCGCGGATGGCTACACCTTC.

The chain uses TRBV6-5 and TRBJ2-6; 7 bases line up with TRBD2. The V gene's germline CDR1 is MNHEY and CDR2 SVGAGI. This CDR3 has 15 amino acids. V lost 6 bases and J lost 3; bases outside the gene matches: 5. The CDR3 region is CASRREVDGANVLTF. Written as DNA, the CDR3 is TGTGCCAGCAGACGGGAGGTAGATGGGGCCAACGTCCTGACTTTC.